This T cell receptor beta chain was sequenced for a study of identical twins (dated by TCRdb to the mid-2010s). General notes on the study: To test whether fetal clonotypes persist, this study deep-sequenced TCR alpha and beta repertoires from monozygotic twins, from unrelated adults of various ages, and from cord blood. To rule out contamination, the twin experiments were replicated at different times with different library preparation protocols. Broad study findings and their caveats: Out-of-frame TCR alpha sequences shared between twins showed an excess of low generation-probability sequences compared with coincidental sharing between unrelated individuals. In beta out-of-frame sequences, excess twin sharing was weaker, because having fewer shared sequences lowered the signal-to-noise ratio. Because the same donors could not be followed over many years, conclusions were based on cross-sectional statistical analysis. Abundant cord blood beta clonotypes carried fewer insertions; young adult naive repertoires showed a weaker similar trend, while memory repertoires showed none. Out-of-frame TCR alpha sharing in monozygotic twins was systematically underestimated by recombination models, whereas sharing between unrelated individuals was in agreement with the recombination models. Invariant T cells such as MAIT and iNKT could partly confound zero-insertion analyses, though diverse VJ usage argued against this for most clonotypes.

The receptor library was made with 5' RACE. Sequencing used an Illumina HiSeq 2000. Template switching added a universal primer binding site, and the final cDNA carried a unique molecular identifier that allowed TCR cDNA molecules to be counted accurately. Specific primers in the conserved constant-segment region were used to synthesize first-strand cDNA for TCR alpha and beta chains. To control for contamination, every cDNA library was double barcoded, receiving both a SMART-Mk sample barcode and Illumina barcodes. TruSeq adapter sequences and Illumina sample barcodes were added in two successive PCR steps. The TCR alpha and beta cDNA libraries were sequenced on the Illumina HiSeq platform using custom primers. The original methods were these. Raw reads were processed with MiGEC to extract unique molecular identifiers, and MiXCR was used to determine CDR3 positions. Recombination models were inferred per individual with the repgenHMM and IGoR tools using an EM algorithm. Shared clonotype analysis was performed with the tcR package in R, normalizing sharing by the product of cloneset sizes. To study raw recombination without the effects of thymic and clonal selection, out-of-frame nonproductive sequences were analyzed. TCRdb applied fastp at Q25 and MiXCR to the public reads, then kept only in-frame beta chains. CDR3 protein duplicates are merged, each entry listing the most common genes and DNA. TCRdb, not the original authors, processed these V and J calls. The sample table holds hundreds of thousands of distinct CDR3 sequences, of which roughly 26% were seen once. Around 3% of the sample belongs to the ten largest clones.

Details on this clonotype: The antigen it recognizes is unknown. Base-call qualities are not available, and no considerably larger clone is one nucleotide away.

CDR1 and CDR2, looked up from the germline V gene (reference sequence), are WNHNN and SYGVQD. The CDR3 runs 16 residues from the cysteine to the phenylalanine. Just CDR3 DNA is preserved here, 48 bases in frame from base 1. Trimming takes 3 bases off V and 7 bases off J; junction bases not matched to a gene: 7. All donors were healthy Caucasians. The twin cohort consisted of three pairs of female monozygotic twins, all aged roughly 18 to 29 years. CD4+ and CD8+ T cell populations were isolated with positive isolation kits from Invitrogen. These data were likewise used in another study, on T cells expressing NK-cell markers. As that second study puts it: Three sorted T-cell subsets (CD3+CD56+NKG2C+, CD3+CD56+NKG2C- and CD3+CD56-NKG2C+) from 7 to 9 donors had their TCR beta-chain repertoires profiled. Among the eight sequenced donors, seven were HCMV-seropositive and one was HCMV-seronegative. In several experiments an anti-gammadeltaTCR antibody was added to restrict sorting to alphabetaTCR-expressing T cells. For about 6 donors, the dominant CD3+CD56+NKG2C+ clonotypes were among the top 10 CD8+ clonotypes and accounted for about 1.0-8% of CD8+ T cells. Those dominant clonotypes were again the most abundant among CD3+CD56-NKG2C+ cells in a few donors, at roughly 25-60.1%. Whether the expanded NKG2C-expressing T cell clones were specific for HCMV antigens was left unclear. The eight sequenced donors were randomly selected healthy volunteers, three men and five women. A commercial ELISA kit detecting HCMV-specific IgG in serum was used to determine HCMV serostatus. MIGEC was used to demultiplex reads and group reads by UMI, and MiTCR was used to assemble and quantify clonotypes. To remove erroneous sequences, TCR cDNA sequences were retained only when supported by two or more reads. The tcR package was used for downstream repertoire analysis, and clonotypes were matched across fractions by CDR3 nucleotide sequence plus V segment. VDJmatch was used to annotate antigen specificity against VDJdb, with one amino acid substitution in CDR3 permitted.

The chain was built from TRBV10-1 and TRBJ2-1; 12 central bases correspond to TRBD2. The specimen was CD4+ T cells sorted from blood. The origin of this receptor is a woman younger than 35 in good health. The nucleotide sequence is TGCGCCAGCAGTGATCCGACTAGCGGGAGTCTAAATGAGCAGTTCTTC. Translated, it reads CASSDPTSGSLNEQFF.